A selection of T cell receptor beta chains follows, all from one sample in a study of OX40 agonist ivuxolimab in advanced cancers. Produced via immunoSEQ multiplex PCR; TCRdb's table is partial and in-frame only. The sample shows about 89,000 clones, roughly 93% of them seen only once. The specimen comprised CD4+ or CD8+ T cells sorted from blood, sampled in a trial of the OX40 agonist ivuxolimab. The receptors stem from an adult with an advanced solid tumor such as melanoma, head and neck, liver or kidney cancer. CDR3s leave out the opening cysteine and the closing phenylalanine or tryptophan.

V	J	CDR3
TRBV7-2	TRBJ2-7	ASSPSRGSYEQY
TRBV10-3	TRBJ1-4	AISESGAGNEKLF
TRBV11-2	TRBJ1-6	ASSLDGRNNSPLH
TRBV9	TRBJ1-1	ASSADRLTAEAF
TRBV5-1	TRBJ2-2	ASSADRPAGELF
TRBV18	TRBJ2-5	ASSPQETQY
TRBV18	TRBJ2-5	ASSSKETQY
TRBV6-1	TRBJ1-5	ASIPTGGENQPQH
TRBV2	TRBJ2-2	ASRPTSGPGELF
TRBV29-1	TRBJ2-5	SVDGRQGSLETQY
TRBV18	TRBJ2-2	ASSPQQAENTGELF
TRBV7-2	TRBJ2-7	ASSPPDRVSYEQY
TRBV29-1	TRBJ1-1	SAITVDTEAF
TRBV10-3	TRBJ1-4	AISEFEDEKLF
TRBV9	TRBJ2-1	ASSVRVSSYNEQF
TRBV7-9	TRBJ2-5	ASSRGGQTQETQY
TRBV29-1	TRBJ2-5	SVQGSVLQETQY
TRBV7-2	TRBJ2-2	ASSSRLAANTGELF
TRBV6-1	TRBJ2-7	ASSSPHAYEQY
TRBV2	TRBJ2-6	ASKLLGANVLT
TRBV29-1	TRBJ2-1	SCKGKTSYNEQF
TRBV10-3	TRBJ2-7	AISPDRYEQY
TRBV20-1	TRBJ2-1	SARDLNEQF
TRBV14	TRBJ2-7	ASSLGGFTGEQY
TRBV7-2	TRBJ2-1	ASSLVGGEQF
TRBV10-2	TRBJ2-2	ASSEVPYRGQYGQALF
TRBV19	TRBJ1-5	ASSIDRTGTQPQH
TRBV28	TRBJ1-1	ASTREGLWTEAF
TRBV2	TRBJ2-3	ASSVFRSTDTQY
TRBV28	TRBJ2-1	ASRATSGKYNEQF
TRBV28	TRBJ2-7	ASSSRGYEQY
TRBV6-6	TRBJ1-1	ASRAYGDTEAF
TRBV2	TRBJ1-1	ASSVQGTDTEAF
TRBV5-1	TRBJ1-2	ASSLDPGGGGYT
TRBV19	TRBJ2-1	ASSIKGTGEQF
TRBV4-1	TRBJ2-6	ASSLQVVGLGSGANVLT
TRBV6-5	TRBJ1-1	ASSYSGLRTEAF
TRBV28	TRBJ2-5	ASQSAGLQETQY
TRBV2	TRBJ1-6	ASSPAWNSPLH
TRBV5-1	TRBJ2-2	ASSLEPRGTGELF
TRBV4-1	TRBJ1-1	ASSQVGANTEAF
TRBV19	TRBJ2-1	ASSTRQGAQEQF
TRBV5-1	TRBJ1-6	ASSGQGSGNSPLH